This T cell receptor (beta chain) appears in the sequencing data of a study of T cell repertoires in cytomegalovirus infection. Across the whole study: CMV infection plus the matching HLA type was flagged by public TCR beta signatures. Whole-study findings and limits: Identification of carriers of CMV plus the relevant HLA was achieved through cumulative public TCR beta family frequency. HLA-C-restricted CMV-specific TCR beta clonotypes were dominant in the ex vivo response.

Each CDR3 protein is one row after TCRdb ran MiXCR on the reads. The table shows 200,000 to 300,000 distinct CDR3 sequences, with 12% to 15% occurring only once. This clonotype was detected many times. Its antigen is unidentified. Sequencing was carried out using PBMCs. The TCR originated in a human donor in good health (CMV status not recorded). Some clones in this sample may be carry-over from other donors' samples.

The CDR3 DNA reads as TGTGCCAGCAGTGAAGACAGCTCCTACGAGCAGTACTTC. It codes for CASSEDSSYEQYF. The chain joins TRBV25-1 to TRBJ2-7; perhaps TRBD1 as D (5 bases). Trimming left V 2 bases short and J 0 bases short, with 5 bases between. The CDR3 covers 13 residues. Germline V gene data show CDR1 as MGHDK and CDR2 as SYGVNS.